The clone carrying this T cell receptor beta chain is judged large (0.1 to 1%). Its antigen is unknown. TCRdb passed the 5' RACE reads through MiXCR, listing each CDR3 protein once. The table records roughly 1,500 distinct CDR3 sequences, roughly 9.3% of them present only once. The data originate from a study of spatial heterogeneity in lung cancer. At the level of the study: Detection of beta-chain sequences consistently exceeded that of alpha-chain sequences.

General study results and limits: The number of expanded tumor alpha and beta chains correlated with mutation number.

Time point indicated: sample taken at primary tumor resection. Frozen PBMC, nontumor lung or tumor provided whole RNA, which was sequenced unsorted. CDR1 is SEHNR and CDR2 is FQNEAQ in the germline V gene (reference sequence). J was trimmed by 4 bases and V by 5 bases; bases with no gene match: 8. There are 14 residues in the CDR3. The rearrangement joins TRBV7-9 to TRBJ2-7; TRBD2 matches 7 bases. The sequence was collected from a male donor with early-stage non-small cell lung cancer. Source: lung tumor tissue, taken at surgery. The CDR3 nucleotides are TGTGCCAGCAGCCCCCCGGCGGGGGTATACGAGCAGTACTTC. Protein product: CASSPPAGVYEQYF.